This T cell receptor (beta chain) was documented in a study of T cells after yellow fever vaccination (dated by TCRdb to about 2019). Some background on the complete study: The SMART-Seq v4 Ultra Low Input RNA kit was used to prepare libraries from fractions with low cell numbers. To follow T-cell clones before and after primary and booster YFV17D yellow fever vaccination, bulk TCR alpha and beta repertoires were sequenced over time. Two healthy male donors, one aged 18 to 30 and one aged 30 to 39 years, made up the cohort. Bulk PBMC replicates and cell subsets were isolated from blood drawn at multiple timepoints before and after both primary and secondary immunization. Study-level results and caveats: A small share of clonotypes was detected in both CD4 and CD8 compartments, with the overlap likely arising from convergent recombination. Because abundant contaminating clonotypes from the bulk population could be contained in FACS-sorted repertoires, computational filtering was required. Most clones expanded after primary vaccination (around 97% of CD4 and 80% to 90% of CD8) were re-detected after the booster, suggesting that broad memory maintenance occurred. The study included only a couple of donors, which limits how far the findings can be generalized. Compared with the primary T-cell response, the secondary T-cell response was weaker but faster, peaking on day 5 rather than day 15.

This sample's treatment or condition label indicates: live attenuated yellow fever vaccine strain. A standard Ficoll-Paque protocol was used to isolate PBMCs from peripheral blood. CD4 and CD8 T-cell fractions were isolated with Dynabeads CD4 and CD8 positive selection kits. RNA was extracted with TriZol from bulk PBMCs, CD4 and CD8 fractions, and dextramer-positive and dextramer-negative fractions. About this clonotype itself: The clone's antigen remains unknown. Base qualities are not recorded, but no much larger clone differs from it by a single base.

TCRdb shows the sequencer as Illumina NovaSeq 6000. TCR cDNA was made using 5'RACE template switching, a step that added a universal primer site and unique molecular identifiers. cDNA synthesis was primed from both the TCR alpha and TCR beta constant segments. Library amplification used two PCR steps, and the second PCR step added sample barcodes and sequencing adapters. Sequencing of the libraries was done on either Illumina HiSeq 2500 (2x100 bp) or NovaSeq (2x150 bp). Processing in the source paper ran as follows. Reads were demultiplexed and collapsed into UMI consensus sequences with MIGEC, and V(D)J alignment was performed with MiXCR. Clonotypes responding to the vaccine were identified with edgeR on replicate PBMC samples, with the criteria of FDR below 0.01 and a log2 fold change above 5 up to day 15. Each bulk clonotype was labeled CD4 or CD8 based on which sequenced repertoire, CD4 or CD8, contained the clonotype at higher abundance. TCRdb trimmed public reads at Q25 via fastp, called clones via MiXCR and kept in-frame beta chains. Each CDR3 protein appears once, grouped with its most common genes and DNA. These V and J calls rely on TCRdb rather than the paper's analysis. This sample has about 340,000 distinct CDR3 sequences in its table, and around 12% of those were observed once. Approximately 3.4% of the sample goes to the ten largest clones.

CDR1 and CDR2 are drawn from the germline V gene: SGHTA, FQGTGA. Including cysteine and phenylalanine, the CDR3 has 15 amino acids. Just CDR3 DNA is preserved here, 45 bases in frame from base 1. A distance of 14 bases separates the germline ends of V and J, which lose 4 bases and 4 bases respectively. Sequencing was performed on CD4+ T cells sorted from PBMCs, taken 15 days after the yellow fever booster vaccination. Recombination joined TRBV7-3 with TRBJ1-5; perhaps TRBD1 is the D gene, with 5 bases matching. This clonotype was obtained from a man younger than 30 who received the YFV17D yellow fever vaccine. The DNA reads TGTGCCAGCAGCTCCCTGGGGGGGACTAATCAGCCCCAGCATTTT. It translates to CASSSLGGTNQPQHF.